This is a list of T cell receptor beta chains from one sample in a study of T cells in Graves' hyperthyroidism and ophthalmopathy. TCRdb reprocessed the multiplex PCR reads via MiXCR and lists one record per CDR3 protein. The table has a few hundred thousand distinct CDR3 sequences, around a sixth seen once; the top ten hold around 7.5%. Sequenced input: blood. All receptors come from a woman in her thirties with Graves' hyperthyroidism. The CDR3 runs from the conserved cysteine through the conserved F or W. D genes are given only for firm matches. For some rows the clone size is stated as once, few or many, or as a class when expanded; others skip it.

D: -
J: TRBJ2-7
V: TRBV20-1
size: once
DNA: TGCAGTGCTAGAGCGGCAGGCATGACCTTCTACGAGCAGTACTTC
CDR3: CSARAAGMTFYEQYF

D: -
J: TRBJ2-7
V: TRBV18
size: few
DNA: TGTGCCAGCTCACCTGTCGGGACGGATGCCTACGAGCAGTACTTC
CDR3: CASSPVGTDAYEQYF

D: -
J: TRBJ2-3
V: TRBV7-9
size: -
DNA: TGTGCCAGCAGCGGTCCTGGCGGGAATGAGACAGATACGCAGTATTTT
CDR3: CASSGPGGNETDTQYF

D: TRBD1
J: TRBJ2-4
V: TRBV20-1
size: few
DNA: TGCAGTGCTAGGGAACAGGGGATGGAGAAAAACATTCAGTACTTC
CDR3: CSAREQGMEKNIQYF

D: -
J: TRBJ1-4
V: TRBV5-1
size: many
DNA: TGCGCCAGCAGCCCCGAAGACCGGGCCCATGAAAAACTGTTTTTT
CDR3: CASSPEDRAHEKLFF

D: TRBD1
J: TRBJ2-3
V: TRBV19
size: -
DNA: TGTGCCAGTAGGCGGACAGGGGAAAGCACAGATACGCAGTATTTT
CDR3: CASRRTGESTDTQYF

D: -
J: TRBJ2-3
V: TRBV10-3
size: many
DNA: TGTGCCATCAGTGATAGGGATACGCAGTATTTT
CDR3: CAISDRDTQYF

D: -
J: TRBJ2-1
V: TRBV24-1
size: many
DNA: TGTGCCACTAGCGATTTCTACAATGAGCAGTTCTTC
CDR3: CATSDFYNEQFF

D: TRBD2
J: TRBJ2-5
V: TRBV3-1
size: many
DNA: TGTGCCAGCAGTTATAACGGGAGGGCCGAAGAGACCCAGTACTTC
CDR3: CASSYNGRAEETQYF

D: -
J: TRBJ2-7
V: TRBV10-1
size: -
DNA: TGCGCCAGCAGAGACTGGCAAATTTCCTACGAGCAGCACTTC
CDR3: CASRDWQISYEQHF

D: TRBD2
J: TRBJ2-1
V: TRBV20-1
size: many
DNA: TGCAGTGCTAGCGGGACTAGCGGGGTAGTATATGAGCAGTTCTTC
CDR3: CSASGTSGVVYEQFF

D: -
J: TRBJ2-3
V: TRBV20-1
size: many
DNA: TGCAGTGCTAGAGGTCGACCAAACACAGATACGCAGTATTTT
CDR3: CSARGRPNTDTQYF

D: -
J: TRBJ2-3
V: TRBV7-2
size: many
DNA: TGTGCCAGCAGCTTAGTAGGGGGGGACGGCACAGATACGCAGTATTTT
CDR3: CASSLVGGDGTDTQYF

D: -
J: TRBJ1-1
V: TRBV6-6
size: many
DNA: TGTGCCAGCAGTTACTCGACGGTCAGAACCCACACTGAAGCTTTCTTT
CDR3: CASSYSTVRTHTEAFF

D: TRBD1
J: TRBJ2-1
V: TRBV10-2
size: -
DNA: TGCGCCAGCAGTGGGACAGGGAATTACAATGAGCAGTTCTTC
CDR3: CASSGTGNYNEQFF

D: -
J: TRBJ2-5
V: TRBV11-2
size: -
DNA: TGTGCCAGCAGCTTTGGGGGTGTAGAGACCCAGTACTTC
CDR3: CASSFGGVETQYF

D: TRBD1
J: TRBJ1-5
V: TRBV4-2
size: few
DNA: TGTGCCAGCAGCTCCGGACAGGGGGATCAGCCCCAGCATTTT
CDR3: CASSSGQGDQPQHF

D: -
J: TRBJ1-6
V: TRBV12-3/TRBV12-4
size: many
DNA: TGTGCCAGCAGGCCGAGGGGTGCGGCGAATTCACCCCTCCACTTT
CDR3: CASRPRGAANSPLHF

D: -
J: TRBJ2-5
V: TRBV11-2
size: many
DNA: TGTGCCAGCAGCTTAGGGCGGTTGAACCAGTACTTC
CDR3: CASSLGRLNQYF

D: TRBD2
J: TRBJ2-3
V: TRBV7-2
size: many
DNA: TGTGCCAGCAGCTTATTCCGAATAGCGGGAAATACGCAGTATTTT
CDR3: CASSLFRIAGNTQYF